The T cell receptor beta chain described here comes from a study of shared clonotypes between healthy human individuals. Study results and limitations: Memory subsets generally showed lower estimated richness than naive subsets.

A word on this clone: What it binds is unknown.

Germline V gene lookup returns CDR1 LNHDA and CDR2 SQIVND (reference sequence). CDR3 length: 12 amino acids. J lost 5 bases, V lost 11 bases, and 7 bases had no gene match. Only Caucasian adults living in Nashville, Tennessee served as donors. The assay used deep level. Genomic DNA belonging to each subset was distributed in equal measure over several immunoSEQ plates. Some clones are missing from TCRdb's copy, which holds only in-frame ones; the method was immunoSEQ multiplex PCR. Of roughly 2.2 million clones listed, 80% to 95% were seen once; the top ten hold more than 0.35%. The source material was naive CD4+ T cells from PBMCs. Subset reported: CD45RA+ positively selected. The receptor's source is a man aged 18 to 30 in good health. Some clones in this sample may be carry-over from other donors' samples. This chain links TRBV19 with TRBJ2-7; 9 nucleotides line up with TRBD1. The CDR3 sequence: CASGTGRDEQYF. The CDR3 DNA reads TGTGCCTCGGGGACAGGGCGAGACGAGCAGTACTTC.